One sample yielded the 9 T cell receptor beta chains listed below, sequenced in a study of cytomegalovirus exposure and HLA in healthy donors. Primers for the PCR totalled 60 Vbeta and 13 Jbeta. Libraries were prepared by immunoSEQ multiplex PCR; TCRdb keeps only in-frame clonotypes and omits some of them. Among about 230,000 clones listed, around 80% were seen once. Sequenced material: PBMCs. All receptors come from a boy aged 5 to 17 in good health and CMV-seronegative.

The rearrangement links TRBV27 to TRBJ1-6; TRBD1 matches at 8 bases. The CDR3 totals 17 residues. The germline V gene encodes CDR1 MNHEY and CDR2 SMNVEV (reference sequence). With V trimmed by 4 bases and J by 3 bases, 8 bases remained unmatched. The CDR3 nucleotides read TGTGCCAGCAGTTCCATCCCCGGGACAGGCTATAATTCACCCCTCCACTTT. The encoded protein is CASSSIPGTGYNSPLHF.

About this clone itself: The junction departs from germline at one end; a sequencing error may be responsible. The chain links TRBV6-5 to TRBJ2-5, with 11 bases matching TRBD1. Germline assignment: CDR1 MNHEY and CDR2 SVGAGI. This CDR3 has 15 amino acids. The chain's CDR3 is CATSRTGGWGETQYF. CDR3 coding DNA: TGTGCCACCAGTCGGACAGGGGGCTGGGGGGAGACCCAGTACTTC.

The chain couples TRBV13 to TRBJ2-1; 7 bases align to TRBD1. This CDR3 is built from 14 residues. V shed 4 bases and J 3 bases; nucleotides not matched to a gene: 3. Germline V gene lookup returns CDR1 PRHDT and CDR2 FYEKMQ (reference sequence). CDR3 coding DNA: TGTGCCAGCAGCTGGGACAGAGACTACAATGAGCAGTTCTTC. Its translation is CASSWDRDYNEQFF.

CDR3 in DNA: TGTGCCAGCAGCTGGCGTCCGGACAGGGGGAACTATGGCTACACCTTC. Its translation is CASSWRPDRGNYGYTF. The chain is built from TRBV7-8 and TRBJ1-2; 10 nucleotides match TRBD1. The length of the CDR3 is 16 residues. In germline, CDR1 is SGHVS, CDR2 FQNEAQ. With 4 bases clipped from V and 2 bases from J, the junction kept 7 bases outside the gene matches.

V gene TRBV4-1 combines with J gene TRBJ2-7, with 7 bases that match TRBD2. V lost 1 base to trimming and J lost 2 bases; unmatched junction nucleotides: 5. This CDR3 region has 15 residues. CDR1 and CDR2 from the germline V gene are MGHRA and YSYEKL. The CDR3 DNA sequence: TGCGCCAGCAGCCAAGTCCCTAGCGGAACCTACGAGCAGTACTTC. Its protein is CASSQVPSGTYEQYF.

The count of this clone is one. The chain links TRBV11-3 to TRBJ2-7; 11 bases fit TRBD1. The CDR3 spans 15 residues. The germline gives CDR1 SGHNT, CDR2 YENEEA. The V segment lost 6 bases and the J segment 2 bases; nucleotides outside the gene matches: 6. This chain's CDR3 is CASSRGQGAAYEQYF. In nucleotides, the CDR3 is TGTGCCAGCAGTCGAGGACAGGGGGCTGCCTACGAGCAGTACTTC.

The rearrangement links TRBV18 to TRBJ2-7; 10 positions match TRBD1. V trimming: 3 bases; J trimming: 2 bases; junction bases outside the gene matches: 4. The CDR3 is 15 residues long. Looked up from germline, CDR1 is KGHSH and CDR2 is LQKENI. CDR3 bases: TGTGCCAGCTCACCCGGACAGGGGGGAACCTACGAGCAGTACTTC. Residues: CASSPGQGGTYEQYF.

The chain combines TRBV5-1 with TRBJ2-3; 10 bases fit TRBD1. Germline CDR1 is SGHRS and CDR2 is YFSETQ. Trimming removed 4 bases from V and 4 bases from J; junction bases left unmatched: 9. This CDR3 region has 16 residues. CDR3 amino acids: CASSLTRTGGPDTQYF. CDR3 nucleotide sequence: TGCGCCAGCAGCCTGACTCGGACAGGGGGGCCAGATACGCAGTATTTT.

The chain uses TRBV5-1 and TRBJ2-3; D may be TRBD2 (6 bases). Germline CDR1 and CDR2: SGHRS and YFSETQ. This CDR3 spans 16 amino acids. V lost 0 bases to trimming and J lost 0 bases, with 11 bases between them. CDR3 in DNA: TGCGCCAGCAGCTTGGGGGACTTATCTAGCACAGATACGCAGTATTTT. Amino acid sequence: CASSLGDLSSTDTQYF.